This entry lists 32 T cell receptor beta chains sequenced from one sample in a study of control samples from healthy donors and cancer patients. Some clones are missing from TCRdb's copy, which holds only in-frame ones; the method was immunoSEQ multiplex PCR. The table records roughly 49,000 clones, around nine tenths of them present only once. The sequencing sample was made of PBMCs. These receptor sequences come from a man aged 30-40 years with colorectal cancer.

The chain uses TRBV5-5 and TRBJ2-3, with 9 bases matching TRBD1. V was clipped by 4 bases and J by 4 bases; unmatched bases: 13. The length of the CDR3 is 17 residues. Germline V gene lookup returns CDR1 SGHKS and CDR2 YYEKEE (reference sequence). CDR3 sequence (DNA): TGTGCCAGCAGCCAAGCTCCGGGACAGGGTATGCCAGATACGCAGTATTTT. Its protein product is CASSQAPGQGMPDTQYF.

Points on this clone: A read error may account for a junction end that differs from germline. DNA for the CDR3: TGTGCCAGCAGCCGGACGGCTGAGACCTGGGGGCCTCCCGTAGTATTT. It specifies CASSRTAETWGPPVVF. The chain carries TRBV7-2 and TRBJ2-3; TRBD1 is a possible D gene (6 bases). The CDR3 extends over 16 amino acids. Germline V gene sequence: CDR1 SGHTA, CDR2 FQGNSA.

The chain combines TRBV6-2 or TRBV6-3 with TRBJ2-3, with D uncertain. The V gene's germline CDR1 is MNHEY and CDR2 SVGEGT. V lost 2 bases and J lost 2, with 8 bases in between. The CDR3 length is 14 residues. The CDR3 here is CASSYGGYTDTQYF. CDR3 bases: TGTGCCAGCAGTTACGGCGGATACACAGATACGCAGTATTTT.

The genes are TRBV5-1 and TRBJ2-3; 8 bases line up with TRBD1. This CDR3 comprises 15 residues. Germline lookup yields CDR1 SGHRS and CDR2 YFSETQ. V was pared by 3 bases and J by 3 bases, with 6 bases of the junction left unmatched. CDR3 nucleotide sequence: TGCGCCAGCAGCTCGGACAGGGTGTGGACAGATACGCAGTATTTT. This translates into CASSSDRVWTDTQYF.

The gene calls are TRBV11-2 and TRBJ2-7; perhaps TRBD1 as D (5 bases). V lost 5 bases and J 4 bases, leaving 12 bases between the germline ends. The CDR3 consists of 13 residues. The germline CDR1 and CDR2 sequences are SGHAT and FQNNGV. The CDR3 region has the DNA TGTGCCAGCAGCCCGTTCTCAGGGTACGAGCAGTACTTC. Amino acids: CASSPFSGYEQYF. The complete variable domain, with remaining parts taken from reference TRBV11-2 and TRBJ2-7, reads EAGVAQSPRYKIIEKRQSVAFWCNPISGHATLYWYQQILGQGPKLLIQFQNNGVVDDSQLPKDRFSAERLKGVDSTLKIQPAKLEDSAVYLCASSPFSGYEQYFGPGTRLTVT.

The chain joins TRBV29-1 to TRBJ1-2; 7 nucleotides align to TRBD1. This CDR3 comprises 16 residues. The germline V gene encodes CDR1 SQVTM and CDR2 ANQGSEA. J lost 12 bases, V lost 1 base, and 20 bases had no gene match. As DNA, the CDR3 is TGCAGCGTTGAAGCCGCCTCCCCGACCAGGGGGATAGGGGACACCTTC. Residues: CSVEAASPTRGIGDTF.

The CDR3 loop reads CASSLAYFSYNEQFF. CDR3 bases: TGCGCCAGCAGCTTGGCATATTTCTCCTACAATGAGCAGTTCTTC. V is TRBV5-1 and J is TRBJ2-1, with D unclear. Deletions cut 0 bases from V and 0 bases from J, with 7 bases between. CDR3 size: 15 residues. Looked up from germline, CDR1 is SGHRS and CDR2 is YFSETQ.

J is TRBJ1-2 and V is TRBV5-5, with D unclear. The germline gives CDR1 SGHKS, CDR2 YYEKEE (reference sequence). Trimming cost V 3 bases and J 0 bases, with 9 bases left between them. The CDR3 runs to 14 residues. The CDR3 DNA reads TGTGCCAGCAGCTCTGGACCGACTAACTATGGCTACACCTTC. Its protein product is CASSSGPTNYGYTF.

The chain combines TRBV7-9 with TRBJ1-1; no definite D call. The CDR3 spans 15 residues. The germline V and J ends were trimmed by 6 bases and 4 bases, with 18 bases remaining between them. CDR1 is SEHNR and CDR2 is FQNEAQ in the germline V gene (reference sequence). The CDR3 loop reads CASRPSGRITTEAFF. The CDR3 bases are TGTGCCAGCAGACCCTCTGGGCGGATTACCACTGAAGCTTTCTTT.

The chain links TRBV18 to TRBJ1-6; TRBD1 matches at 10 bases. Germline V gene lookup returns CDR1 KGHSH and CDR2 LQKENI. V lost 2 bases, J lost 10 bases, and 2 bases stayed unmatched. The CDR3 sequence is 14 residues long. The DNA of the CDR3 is TGTGCCAGCTCACCAGACAGGGGGCAATCACCCCTCCACTTT. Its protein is CASSPDRGQSPLHF.

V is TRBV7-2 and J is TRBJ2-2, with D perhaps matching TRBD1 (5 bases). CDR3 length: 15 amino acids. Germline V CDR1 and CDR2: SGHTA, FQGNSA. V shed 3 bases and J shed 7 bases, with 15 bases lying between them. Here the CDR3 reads CASSFSRQGSGELFF. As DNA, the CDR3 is TGTGCCAGCAGCTTTTCCCGTCAGGGAAGCGGGGAGCTGTTTTTT.

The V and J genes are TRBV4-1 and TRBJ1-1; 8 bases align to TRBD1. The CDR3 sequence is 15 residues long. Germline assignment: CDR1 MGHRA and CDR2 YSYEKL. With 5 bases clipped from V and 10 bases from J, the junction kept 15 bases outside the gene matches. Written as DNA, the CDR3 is TGCGCCAGCAGCTTGACAGCCCGGGACAGGAGGACAGCTTTCTTT. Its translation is CASSLTARDRRTAFF.

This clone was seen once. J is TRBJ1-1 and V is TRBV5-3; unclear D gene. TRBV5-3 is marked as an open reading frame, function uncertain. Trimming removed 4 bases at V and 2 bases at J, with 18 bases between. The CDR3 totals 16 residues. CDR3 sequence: CARSPIPPRHNTEAFF. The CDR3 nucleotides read TGTGCCAGAAGCCCCATTCCCCCGCGACATAACACTGAAGCTTTCTTT.

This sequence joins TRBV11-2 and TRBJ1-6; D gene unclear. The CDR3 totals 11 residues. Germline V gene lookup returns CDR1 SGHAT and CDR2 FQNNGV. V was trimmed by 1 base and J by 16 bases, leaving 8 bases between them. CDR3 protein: CASSLGSELHF. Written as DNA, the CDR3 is TGTGCCAGCAGCTTAGGGTCTGAACTCCACTTT.

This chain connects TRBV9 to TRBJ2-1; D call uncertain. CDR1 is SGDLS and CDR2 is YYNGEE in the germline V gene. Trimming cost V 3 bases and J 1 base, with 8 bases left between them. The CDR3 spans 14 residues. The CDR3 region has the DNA TGTGCCAGCAGCGGGACCGGGTCCTACAATGAGCAGTTCTTC. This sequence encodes CASSGTGSYNEQFF.

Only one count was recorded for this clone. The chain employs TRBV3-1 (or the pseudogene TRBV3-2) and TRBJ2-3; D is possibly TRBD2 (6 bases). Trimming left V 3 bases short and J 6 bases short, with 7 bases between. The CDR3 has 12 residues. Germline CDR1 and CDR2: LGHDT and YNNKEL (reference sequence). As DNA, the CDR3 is TGTGCCAGCAGCCATGGGGGGGATACGCAGTATTTT. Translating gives CASSHGGDTQYF.

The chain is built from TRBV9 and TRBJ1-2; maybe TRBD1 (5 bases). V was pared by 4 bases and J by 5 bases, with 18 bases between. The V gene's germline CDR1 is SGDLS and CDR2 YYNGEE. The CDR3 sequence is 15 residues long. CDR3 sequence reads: CASSPQPGTIYGYTF. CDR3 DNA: TGTGCCAGCAGCCCGCAGCCGGGGACCATTTATGGCTACACCTTC.

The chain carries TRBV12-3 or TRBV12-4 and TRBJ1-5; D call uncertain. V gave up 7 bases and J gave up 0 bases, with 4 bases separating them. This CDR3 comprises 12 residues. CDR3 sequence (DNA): TGTGCCAGCACCTATAGCAATCAGCCCCAGCATTTT. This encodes CASTYSNQPQHF.

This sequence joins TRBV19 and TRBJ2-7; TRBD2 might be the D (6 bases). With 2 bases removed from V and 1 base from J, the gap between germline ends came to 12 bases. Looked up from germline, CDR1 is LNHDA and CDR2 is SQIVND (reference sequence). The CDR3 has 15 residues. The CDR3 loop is CASSIRQGGSYEQYF. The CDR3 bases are TGTGCCAGTAGTATAAGGCAGGGAGGATCCTACGAGCAGTACTTC. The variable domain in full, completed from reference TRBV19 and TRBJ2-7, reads DGGITQSPKYLFRKEGQNVTLSCEQNLNHDAMYWYRQDPGQGLRLIYYSQIVNDFQKGDIAEGYSVSREKKESFPLTVTSAQKNPTAFYLCASSIRQGGSYEQYFGPGTRLTVT.

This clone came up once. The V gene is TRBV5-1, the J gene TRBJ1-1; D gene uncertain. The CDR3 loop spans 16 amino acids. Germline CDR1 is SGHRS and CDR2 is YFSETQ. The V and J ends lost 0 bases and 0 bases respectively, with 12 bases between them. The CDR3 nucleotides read TGCGCCAGCAGCTTGGCGGTTACGGGGATGAACACTGAAGCTTTCTTT. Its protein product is CASSLAVTGMNTEAFF.

CDR3: CASSPQGSNYGYTF. CDR3 DNA sequence: TGTGCCAGCAGCCCCCAGGGGAGTAACTATGGCTACACCTTC. The chain carries TRBV9 and TRBJ1-2, with TRBD1 as a possible D gene (6 bases). Trimming took off 4 bases at V and 1 base at J, with 11 bases between the two ends. CDR1 SGDLS and CDR2 YYNGEE come from the germline V gene. This CDR3 is 14 amino acids long.

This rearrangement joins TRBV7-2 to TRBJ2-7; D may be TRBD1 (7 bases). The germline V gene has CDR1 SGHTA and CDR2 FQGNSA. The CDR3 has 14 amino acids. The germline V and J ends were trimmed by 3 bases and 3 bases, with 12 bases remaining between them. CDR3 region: CASSFQGGGYEQYF. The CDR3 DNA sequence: TGTGCCAGCAGCTTTCAGGGGGGAGGCTACGAGCAGTACTTC.

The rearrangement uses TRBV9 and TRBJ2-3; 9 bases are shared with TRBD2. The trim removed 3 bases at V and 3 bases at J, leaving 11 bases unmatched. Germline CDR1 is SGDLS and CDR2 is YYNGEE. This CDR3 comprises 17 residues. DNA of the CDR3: TGTGCCAGCAGCGCCCGATGGGGCGGGGGGGGAACAGATACGCAGTATTTT. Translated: CASSARWGGGGTDTQYF. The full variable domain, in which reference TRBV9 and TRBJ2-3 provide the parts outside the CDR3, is DSGVTQTPKHLITATGQRVTLRCSPRSGDLSVYWYQQSLDQGLQFLIQYYNGEERAKGNILERFSAQQFPDLHSELNLSSLELGDSALYFCASSARWGGGGTDTQYFGPGTRLTVL.

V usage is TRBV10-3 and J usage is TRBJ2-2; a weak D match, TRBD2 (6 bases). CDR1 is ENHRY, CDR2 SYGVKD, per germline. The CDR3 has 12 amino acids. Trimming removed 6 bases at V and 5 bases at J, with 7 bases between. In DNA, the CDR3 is TGTGCCATCAGGGAGGGGACCGGGGAGCTGTTTTTT. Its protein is CAIREGTGELFF.

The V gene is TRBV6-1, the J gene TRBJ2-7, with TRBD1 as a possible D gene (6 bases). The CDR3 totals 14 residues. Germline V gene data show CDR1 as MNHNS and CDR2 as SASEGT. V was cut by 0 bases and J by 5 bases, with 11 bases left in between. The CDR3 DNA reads TGTGCCAGCAGTGAAGCGCAGGGGAAAGACGAGCAGTACTTC. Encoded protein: CASSEAQGKDEQYF.

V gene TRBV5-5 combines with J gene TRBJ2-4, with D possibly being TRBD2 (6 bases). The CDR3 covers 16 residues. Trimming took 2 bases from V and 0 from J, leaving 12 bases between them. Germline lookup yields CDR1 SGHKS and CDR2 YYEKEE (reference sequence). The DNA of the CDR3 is TGTGCCAGCAGCTTTTTGGGACTCCGAGCCAAAAACATTCAGTACTTC. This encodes CASSFLGLRAKNIQYF.

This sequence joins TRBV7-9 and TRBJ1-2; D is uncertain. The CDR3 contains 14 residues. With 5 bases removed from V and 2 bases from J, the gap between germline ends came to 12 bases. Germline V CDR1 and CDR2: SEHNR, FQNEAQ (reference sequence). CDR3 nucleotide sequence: TGTGCCAGCAGCCCGCGGGCGGGGAACTATGGCTACACCTTC. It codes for CASSPRAGNYGYTF.

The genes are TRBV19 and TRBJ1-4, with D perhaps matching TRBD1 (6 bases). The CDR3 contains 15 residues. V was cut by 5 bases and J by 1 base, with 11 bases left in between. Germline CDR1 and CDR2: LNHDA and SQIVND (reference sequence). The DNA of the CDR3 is TGTGCCAGTAGTGGGGGACACCTAACTAATGAAAAACTGTTTTTT. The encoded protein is CASSGGHLTNEKLFF.

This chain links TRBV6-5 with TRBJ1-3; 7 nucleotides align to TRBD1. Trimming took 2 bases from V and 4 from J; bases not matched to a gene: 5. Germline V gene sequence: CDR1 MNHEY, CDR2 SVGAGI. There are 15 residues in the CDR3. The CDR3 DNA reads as TGTGCCAGCAGTTACGACAGGGAAAGGGGAAACACCATATATTTT. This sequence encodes CASSYDRERGNTIYF.

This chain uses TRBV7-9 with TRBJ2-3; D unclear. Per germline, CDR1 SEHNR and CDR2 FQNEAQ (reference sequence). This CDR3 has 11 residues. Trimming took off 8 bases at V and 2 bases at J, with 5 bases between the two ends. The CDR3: CASGITDTQYF. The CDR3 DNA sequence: TGTGCCAGCGGAATCACAGATACGCAGTATTTT.

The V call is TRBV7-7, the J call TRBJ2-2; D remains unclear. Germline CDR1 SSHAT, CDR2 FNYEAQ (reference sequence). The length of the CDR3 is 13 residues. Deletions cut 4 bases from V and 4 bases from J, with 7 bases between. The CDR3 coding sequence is TGTGCCAGCAGCTCCGGAGTCACCGGGGAGCTGTTTTTT. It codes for CASSSGVTGELFF.

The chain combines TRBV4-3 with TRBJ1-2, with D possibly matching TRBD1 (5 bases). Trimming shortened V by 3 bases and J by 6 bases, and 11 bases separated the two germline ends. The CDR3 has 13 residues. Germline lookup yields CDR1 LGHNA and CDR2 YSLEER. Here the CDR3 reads CASSQGLTDGYTF. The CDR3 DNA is TGCGCCAGCAGCCAGGGACTTACAGATGGCTACACCTTC.